These 26 T cell receptor beta chains were sequenced from one sample in a study of blood T cell repertoires in COVID-19. Only in-frame clones appear in the TCRdb table, and some are missing; sequencing was by immunoSEQ multiplex PCR. This table has 380,000 or so clones, 88% appearing once. The sequenced sample was PBMCs or T cells enriched from blood (not recorded which). These receptor sequences come from a woman aged 40 to 49 with acute COVID-19.

This clone came up a few times. Other DNA sequences in the same sample also yield this CDR3. The chain uses TRBV18 and TRBJ2-2; tentative D call: TRBD1 (6 bases). Germline V gene lookup returns CDR1 KGHSH and CDR2 LQKENI. The CDR3 is 13 amino acids. Deletions cut 6 bases from V and 7 bases from J, with 12 bases between. For the CDR3, the DNA is TGTGCCAGCTCGCCCACAGGGATCGGGGAGCTGTTTTTT. This gives the protein CASSPTGIGELFF.

The V call is TRBV24-1, the J call TRBJ2-7; 7 bases fit TRBD2. In germline, CDR1 is KGHDR, CDR2 SFDVKD. The CDR3 runs 13 residues. Germline trimming cut 9 bases from V and 5 bases from J; bases unmatched to any gene: 9. This CDR3 reads CATGDGGNDEQYF. CDR3 nucleotide sequence: TGTGCCACCGGGGACGGGGGGAATGACGAGCAGTACTTC.

This chain links TRBV7-8 with TRBJ2-1; D might be TRBD2 (6 bases). V gave up 0 bases and J gave up 11 bases, with 20 bases separating them. The CDR3 is made up of 16 amino acids. Germline CDR1 is SGHVS and CDR2 is FQNEAQ. The DNA for the CDR3 is TGTGCCAGCAGCTTAGCGGGAACTAGTGGGACTCAACAGCAGTTCTTC. Amino acids: CASSLAGTSGTQQQFF.

Only one count was recorded for this clone. The chain carries TRBV5-1 and TRBJ2-5; 7 bases line up with TRBD2. The CDR3 is 15 residues long. With V trimmed by 1 base and J by 1 base, 4 bases remained unmatched. In germline, CDR1 is SGHRS, CDR2 YFSETQ. The CDR3 DNA sequence: TGCGCCAGCAGCTTGAGCGGGGAGATCCAAGAGACCCAGTACTTC. Protein sequence: CASSLSGEIQETQYF.

This clone appeared once. The chain combines TRBV5-1 with TRBJ1-1; D ambiguous. Germline assignment: CDR1 SGHRS and CDR2 YFSETQ. V lost 7 bases, J lost 1 base, and 11 bases lay in between. There are 13 residues in the CDR3. The CDR3 is CASQFRGNTEAFF. CDR3 sequence (DNA): TGCGCCAGCCAATTCCGGGGGAACACTGAAGCTTTCTTT.

This chain links TRBV27 with TRBJ2-3; D is unclear. The CDR3 sequence is 17 residues long. Per germline, CDR1 MNHEY and CDR2 SMNVEV (reference sequence). V shed 3 bases and J shed 3 bases, with 19 bases lying between them. CDR3 protein: CASSFSPRSTGTDTQYF. DNA for the CDR3: TGTGCCAGCAGTTTCTCCCCAAGGAGTACTGGAACAGATACGCAGTATTTT.

The CDR3 here is CASIGGAAGYTF. As DNA, the CDR3 is TGTGCCAGCATAGGGGGCGCGGCTGGCTACACCTTC. The V and J genes are TRBV3-1 (or the pseudogene TRBV3-2) and TRBJ1-2, with 7 bases fitting TRBD1. The CDR3 is 12 amino acids. CDR1 and CDR2 from the germline V gene are LGHDT and YNNKEL (reference sequence). V lost 7 bases to trimming and J lost 7 bases; unmatched junction nucleotides: 6.

V gene TRBV5-8 combines with J gene TRBJ1-4; the D is unclear. V was shortened by 0 bases and J by 6 bases, with 21 bases between the two germline ends. The CDR3 has 18 amino acids. Per germline, CDR1 SGHTS and CDR2 YDEGEE. The CDR3 DNA reads TGTGCCAGCAGCTTGGCCATAGCAGTTCCGTCGACCGATGAAAAACTGTTTTTT. Translation gives CASSLAIAVPSTDEKLFF.

This rearrangement joins TRBV6-1 to TRBJ1-5; 7 positions agree with TRBD1. This CDR3 is built from 16 residues. With V trimmed by 2 bases and J by 5 bases, 9 bases remained unmatched. Germline V gene lookup returns CDR1 MNHNS and CDR2 SASEGT. DNA for the CDR3: TGTGCCAGCAGTGAATCGGGTAACAGGGGTTATCAGCCCCAGCATTTT. Protein: CASSESGNRGYQPQHF.

The CDR3 DNA reads as TGTGCCAGCACCCAGGCCAGAGCAGGTGGCTACACCTTC. Translating gives CASTQARAGGYTF. The chain has TRBV6-5 and TRBJ1-2, with D hard to call. Trimming took 7 bases from V and 7 from J, leaving 16 bases between them. The CDR3 runs to 13 residues. Germline-derived CDR1 and CDR2 are MNHEY and SVGAGI.

This clone was seen a handful of times. V is TRBV6-5 and J is TRBJ1-1; D is uncertain. CDR3 length equals 14 residues. V lost 0 bases, J lost 4 bases, and 9 bases lay in between. In germline, CDR1 is MNHEY, CDR2 SVGAGI. The DNA of the CDR3 is TGTGCCAGCAGTTACTCTTTCGGAGGCACTGAAGCTTTCTTT. Protein: CASSYSFGGTEAFF.

The genes are TRBV2 and TRBJ2-2, with 12 bases matching TRBD1. V was pared by 6 bases and J by 3 bases, with 5 bases of the junction left unmatched. Germline CDR1 and CDR2: SNHLY and FYNNEI. CDR3 size: 16 residues. The CDR3 reads CASRSRDRGHTGELFF. Here the CDR3 DNA reads TGTGCCAGCAGAAGCCGGGACAGGGGGCACACCGGGGAGCTGTTTTTT.

J is TRBJ1-3 and V is TRBV7-6; 7 nucleotides line up with TRBD1. CDR1 and CDR2 from the germline V gene are SGHVS and FNYEAQ. CDR3 size: 14 residues. V was pared by 4 bases and J by 3 bases, with 3 bases of the junction left unmatched. In DNA, the CDR3 is TGTGCCAGCAGCTGGGGGACAGATGGAAACACCATATATTTT. Protein: CASSWGTDGNTIYF.

The J gene is TRBJ2-5, the V gene TRBV5-6; 10 positions match TRBD1. CDR1 is SGHDT, CDR2 YYEEEE, per germline. V was clipped by 5 bases and J by 4 bases; unmatched bases: 8. The CDR3 covers 15 residues. The DNA for the CDR3 is TGTGCCAGCAGACCGACAGGGGGCTGGGGAGAGACCCAGTACTTC. This sequence encodes CASRPTGGWGETQYF.

The V call is TRBV19, the J call TRBJ2-1; the D gene is possibly TRBD1 (5 bases). V was cut by 3 bases and J by 10 bases, with 10 bases left in between. Germline assignment: CDR1 LNHDA and CDR2 SQIVND (reference sequence). This CDR3 spans 12 amino acids. CDR3 sequence: CASSIGRTEQFF. As DNA, the CDR3 is TGTGCCAGTAGTATCGGACGGACAGAGCAGTTCTTC.

The chain recombines TRBV5-4 with TRBJ2-5; 9 bases align to TRBD1. This CDR3 is built from 17 residues. J was trimmed by 2 bases and V by 4 bases; bases with no gene match: 12. Looked up from germline, CDR1 is SGHNT and CDR2 is YYREEE (reference sequence). CDR3 in DNA: TGTGCCAGCAGCACCCGCGACAGGGGGTCCTTACAAGAGACCCAGTACTTC. It yields the protein CASSTRDRGSLQETQYF.

This clone was seen only a few times. V usage is TRBV3-1 (or the pseudogene TRBV3-2) and J usage is TRBJ1-6; D is unresolved. Germline V gives CDR1 LGHDT, CDR2 YNNKEL (reference sequence). The CDR3 loop spans 15 amino acids. V was pared by 0 bases and J by 7 bases, with 10 bases between. The CDR3 spells CASSQEAGKNSPLHF. The CDR3 DNA reads as TGTGCCAGCAGCCAAGAGGCAGGAAAGAATTCACCCCTCCACTTT.

V is TRBV19 and J is TRBJ2-5, with TRBD2 as a possible D gene (6 bases). V lost 8 bases, J lost 2 bases, and 12 bases lay in between. Germline-derived CDR1 and CDR2 are LNHDA and SQIVND (reference sequence). This CDR3 has 13 residues. The DNA of the CDR3 is TGTGCCAGTGGTGGGCTAGCGCAAGAGACCCAGTACTTC. Translating gives CASGGLAQETQYF.

The V gene is TRBV11-2, the J gene TRBJ1-1; D ambiguous. Per the germline V gene, CDR1 is SGHAT and CDR2 is FQNNGV. This CDR3 is built from 13 residues. V gave up 0 bases and J gave up 2 bases, with 4 bases separating them. The CDR3 bases are TGTGCCAGCAGCTTAGACATCAACACTGAAGCTTTCTTT. This translates into CASSLDINTEAFF.

The chain carries TRBV2 and TRBJ2-3, with a tentative D call TRBD2 (5 bases). Trimming stripped 6 bases from V and 2 bases from J, with 6 bases between. CDR3 size: 12 residues. From germline, CDR1 is SNHLY and CDR2 FYNNEI. The CDR3 protein is CASRGLTDTQYF. For the CDR3, the DNA is TGTGCCAGCAGAGGACTCACAGATACGCAGTATTTT.

The rearrangement links TRBV29-1 to TRBJ2-1, with 9 bases that match TRBD2. This CDR3 spans 13 amino acids. The germline CDR1 and CDR2 sequences are SQVTM and ANQGSEA. With V trimmed by 4 bases and J by 6 bases, 4 bases remained unmatched. The DNA of the CDR3 is TGCAGCGTTGGCGGGGGGGCTTTCAATGAGCAGTTCTTC. It yields the protein CSVGGGAFNEQFF.

A single count supports this clone. The V and J genes are TRBV19 and TRBJ1-2; 7 bases map to TRBD1. The CDR3 extends over 16 amino acids. Germline CDR1 LNHDA, CDR2 SQIVND (reference sequence). The ends lost 3 bases at V and 6 bases at J; junction bases unmatched: 13. This CDR3 reads CASSILSGGGIDGYTF. As DNA, the CDR3 is TGTGCCAGTAGTATCTTGTCAGGGGGAGGCATTGATGGCTACACCTTC.

V and J are TRBV19 and TRBJ1-2; possible D gene TRBD1, 6 bases. CDR3 length: 14 amino acids. Trimming removed 4 bases from V and 7 bases from J, with 16 bases in between. CDR1 is LNHDA and CDR2 is SQIVND in the germline V gene (reference sequence). In nucleotides, the CDR3 is TGTGCCAGTAGTACCCAAACCTGGGGGCTTGGCTACACCTTC. Its protein is CASSTQTWGLGYTF. The variable domain in full, with the rest retrieved from reference TRBV19 and TRBJ1-2, is DGGITQSPKYLFRKEGQNVTLSCEQNLNHDAMYWYRQDPGQGLRLIYYSQIVNDFQKGDIAEGYSVSREKKESFPLTVTSAQKNPTAFYLCASSTQTWGLGYTFGSGTRLTVV.

The rearrangement links TRBV5-1 to TRBJ2-4, with TRBD1 identical over 9 bases. Germline CDR1 is SGHRS and CDR2 is YFSETQ. V shed 2 bases and J 2 bases; nucleotides not matched to a gene: 11. The length of the CDR3 is 18 residues. The CDR3 sequence is CASSLQTAGQGPKNIQYF. DNA of the CDR3: TGCGCCAGCAGCTTACAGACCGCGGGACAGGGTCCCAAAAACATTCAGTACTTC.

This clone showed up just a few times. V and J are TRBV7-6 and TRBJ1-3; tentative D call: TRBD1 (5 bases). Germline V CDR1 and CDR2: SGHVS, FNYEAQ. V was clipped by 4 bases and J by 0 bases, with 10 bases between them. CDR3 length: 15 amino acids. The CDR3 spells CASSSRTSSGNTIYF. The CDR3 coding sequence is TGTGCCAGCAGCTCTAGGACAAGCTCTGGAAACACCATATATTTT.

This sequence joins TRBV5-6 and TRBJ2-2, with 7 bases that match TRBD1. Germline V gene sequence: CDR1 SGHDT, CDR2 YYEEEE. V shed 3 bases, J shed 8 bases, and the junction held 7 bases outside the gene matches. This CDR3 has 14 amino acids. This chain's CDR3 is CASSWGQKRGELFF. The CDR3 DNA reads TGTGCCAGCAGCTGGGGACAGAAAAGGGGGGAGCTGTTTTTT. The whole variable domain, remainder taken from reference TRBV5-6 and TRBJ2-2, is DAGVTQSPTHLIKTRGQQVTLRCSPKSGHDTVSWYQQALGQGPQFIFQYYEEEERQRGNFPDRFSGHQFPNYSSELNVNALLLGDSALYLCASSWGQKRGELFFGEGSRLTVL.